This TCR beta chain is drawn from a study of brain T cells in children with intractable seizures listed by TCRdb under 2021. About the study as a whole: Resected brain tissue from 50 or so pediatric epilepsy surgery cases was initially screened for immune gene transcripts with a NanoString immunology panel. Among the roughly twelve selected surgery cases, eight also had pre-surgery blood sequenced, leaving four with brain tissue only.

The immunoSEQ assay was used to generate TCR beta chain sequences from genomic DNA. In the authors' own workflow: CDR3 sequences that did not begin with the conserved framework cysteine at position 104 were removed by hand. Clonality was calculated as one minus the normalized Shannon's Diversity Index, with values ranging from 0 (maximal diversity) to 1 (oligoclonal). Differences in the frequency of the same CDR3 between samples, such as brain versus blood, were assessed with chi-squared comparison-of-proportions tests. Public clonotypes were found by searching immuneACCESS, and the VDJdb browser was used to assess similarity to known antiviral clonotypes. TCRdb mirrors the immuneACCESS table, restricted to in-frame sequences. Some clones are absent from its copies; in checked studies, under half trace to an unresolved V gene, and the reason for the others is unknown. The DNA was the basis for D and trimming; V, J and clone size are from that table. Here the sample has about 350,000 clones; over 85% occur a single time. The biggest ten clones account for 4.5% to 7% of the sample.

Study-wide conclusions, independent of this receptor: Because sequencing depth differed between pre- and post-surgery blood, the absence of clones from the pre-surgery sample may reflect undersampling. Viral specificity was inferred only from CDR3 sequence similarity, and patients' HCMV serostatus was unknown.

In light of the paper, this sample's time point label describes: blood from clinic visit 5 months post-surgery; TSC patient then seizure free. Surgery cases with the highest brain T cell transcript signatures were selected for TCR beta chain sequencing of brain tissue and, where available, blood. Prior to surgery, the patients had been treated with at least one anti-epileptic drug. TCR-sequenced patients were children with drug-resistant epilepsy due to tuberous sclerosis complex, focal cortical dysplasia, Rasmussen encephalitis or hemimegalencephaly. The Monarch genomic DNA purification kit was used to extract bulk genomic DNA from unsorted brain tissue and from whole blood. Details on this clone: Its antigen remains undetermined. No base quality values were provided; no much bigger clone lies one nucleotide off.

Here the sequenced sample was peripheral blood, taken 4 to 5 months after surgery. The sequence came from a boy in the first two years of life with tuberous sclerosis and intractable seizures.

The bases read TGTGCCAGCAGCCCCGGGACAGGGAGCAATCAGCCCCAGCATTTT. The encoded protein is CASSPGTGSNQPQHF. The chain couples TRBV7-9 to TRBJ1-5, with 9 middle bases fitting TRBD1. V is cut back by 5 bases and J by 1 base, with 3 bases in the junction unmatched. CDR1 and CDR2 are drawn from the germline V gene (reference sequence): SEHNR, FQNEAQ. The CDR3, cysteine through phenylalanine, is 15 amino acids long. This entry keeps only the CDR3 DNA: 45 bases, framed from base 1.